Here is one T cell receptor beta chain with its context. Its antigen target is currently unknown. The input lacks base qualities; no much larger clone sits a single base away. The treatment or condition tag for this specimen amounts to: live attenuated yellow fever vaccine strain. At every blood-draw timepoint, two biological replicates of bulk PBMCs were collected. A standard Ficoll-Paque protocol was used to isolate PBMCs from peripheral blood. TriZol was used to extract RNA from bulk PBMCs, from CD4 and CD8 fractions, and from dextramer-positive and dextramer-negative fractions. This sample was included in a study of T cells after yellow fever vaccination (dated 2019 in TCRdb). Context from the whole study: The SMART-Seq v4 Ultra Low Input RNA kit was used to prepare libraries from fractions with low cell numbers. Bulk TCR alpha and beta repertoires were sequenced longitudinally to track T-cell clones before and after primary and booster YFV17D yellow fever vaccination. Two healthy male donors, one aged 18 to 29 and one aged 30 to 40 years, were included in the cohort. Blood was collected at multiple timepoints before and after primary and secondary immunization, and bulk PBMC replicates and cell subsets were isolated.

CDR1 MDHEN and CDR2 SYDVKM were looked up in the germline V gene. Reading from cysteine to phenylalanine, the CDR3 counts 15 amino acids. Just CDR3 DNA is preserved here, 45 bases in frame from base 1. V is cut back by 3 bases and J by 7 bases, with 10 bases in the junction unmatched. TCR cDNA was synthesized by 5'RACE template switching, through which a universal primer site and unique molecular identifiers were introduced. cDNA synthesis was primed from both the TCR alpha and TCR beta constant segments. Library amplification used two PCR steps, and the second PCR step added sample barcodes and sequencing adapters. Libraries were sequenced on Illumina HiSeq 2500 (2x100 bp) or NovaSeq (2x150 bp). As for how the authors treated the data: Demultiplexing of reads and collapsing into UMI consensus sequences were performed with MIGEC, and V(D)J alignment was carried out with MiXCR. Clonotypes responding to the vaccine were identified with edgeR on replicate PBMC samples, with the criteria of FDR below 0.01 and a log2 fold change above 5 up to day 15. Each bulk clonotype was labeled CD4 or CD8 based on which sequenced repertoire, CD4 or CD8, contained the clonotype at higher abundance. Clones were called with MiXCR by TCRdb after fastp trimmed the public reads at Q25, and only in-frame beta chains were retained. Each entry is one CDR3 protein sequence, shown with its most common DNA and genes. The V and J calls here are based on TCRdb, not the publication. This sample gives 620,000 or so distinct CDR3 sequences in total; around 17% of them show up just once. The top ten hold approximately 15% of the sample.

General conclusions and limits of the study: Most clones expanded after primary vaccination were re-detected after the booster (96% of CD4 and approximately 88% of CD8), suggesting broad memory maintenance. FACS-sorted repertoires could contain abundant contaminating clonotypes from the bulk population, so computational filtering was required. The secondary T-cell response was weaker than the primary response but faster, peaking on day 5 instead of day 15. A small fraction of clonotypes showed up in both the CD4 and CD8 compartments, probably as a result of convergent recombination. Because only a couple of donors were included in the study, the extent to which the findings can be generalized is limited.

This sample comprised PBMCs, obtained more than 4 days after the first yellow fever vaccination. This chain joins TRBV28 to TRBJ2-3, and 7 bases in between align with TRBD1. The clonotype was recovered from a young man who received the YFV17D yellow fever vaccine. The CDR3 region: CASSLEQGRTYTQYF. In nucleotides, the sequence is TGTGCCAGCAGTTTGGAACAGGGGAGAACATATACGCAGTATTTT.